This note documents a single T cell receptor beta chain sequence. This clone's antigen is unknown. Per-base qualities were not stored, and no clone one base away is much larger. TCRbeta CDR3 regions were amplified from genomic DNA using the immunoSEQ Assay, a bias-controlled multiplex PCR. The study's processing was this. Nucleated cell counts per sample were estimated from amplification of reference gene primers within the assay. To quantify the absolute abundance of each unique TCRbeta CDR3 rearrangement, sequence reads were collapsed and filtered. For each sample, productive Simpson clonality was calculated as the square root of Simpson's diversity index across productive rearrangements. Here the immuneACCESS table is served through TCRdb, limited to in-frame sequences with V and J called. Missing clones are a known gap in these copies; in checked studies unresolved V genes cover under half, and the rest lacks a known reason. That table gives V, J and clone size, and the DNA gave D and trimming. The sample table records 350,000 to 450,000 clones; about nine tenths of these occur just once. The ten largest make up around 0.86% of the sample.

This record belongs to a study of blood T cell repertoires in COVID-19 (dated by TCRdb to 2019 to 2021). At the level of the whole study: Collaborator samples came from the United States, Italy and Spain and covered acute and convalescent phases of COVID-19. The prospective study material was composed of cDNA or gDNA derived from T cells, B-cell-depleted T cells, or PBMCs. Deeply sampled blood TCRbeta repertoires from subjects exposed to, actively infected with, or recovered from COVID-19 were included in the dataset. The repertoires were released in a freely available public database intended as a resource for research on the immune response to SARS-CoV-2. Samples were obtained from the ongoing ImmuneRACE study (first 160 participants) and from over 1,000 subjects provided by 6 global collaborators. A de-identified subject ID, COVID-19 status, age in years and sex were almost always included in the sample metadata. Where available, HLA class I and class II types were obtained from metadata supplied by the sample provider rather than from assay-based typing. The paper as a whole reports these results and caveats: Clinical and demographic metadata were provided uncurated, with the amount varying by source and participant.

Enrolling through a virtual design, the prospective study's participants ranged in age from roughly 18 to 90 years and lived across roughly 23 United States geographic areas. To assign participants to cohorts, the prospective study relied on clinical history that participants themselves reported in a screening survey and a study questionnaire. Exposed participants had been in contact, within 2 weeks of entering the study, with a person who had a PCR-confirmed or clinician-diagnosed case of COVID-19. Mobile phlebotomists in the prospective study collected whole blood, serum and a nasopharyngeal or oropharyngeal swab from every participant. Over a roughly 2-month period, participants in the prospective study had the option of providing additional blood draws and questionnaires. Blood samples from the prospective study were shipped frozen or at room temperature prior to DNA extraction. The CDR3 holds 14 amino acids from the cysteine to the phenylalanine. Of the read, only the CDR3 DNA is kept; its 42 bases are in frame from base 1. Looking up the germline V gene yields CDR1 SGHTA and CDR2 FQGNSA. V gives up 1 base and J gives up 5 bases, and the segment between their germline ends measures 9 bases.

The sample was PBMCs or T cells enriched from blood (not recorded which). The sequence came from a woman in her forties who had been exposed to COVID-19. The V gene is TRBV7-2 and the J gene is TRBJ2-1, with the D gene uncertain. The sequenced DNA is TGTGCCAGCAGCTTAGGTTGGTCTAACAATGAGCAGTTCTTC. This gives the protein CASSLGWSNNEQFF.